These 2 T cell receptor beta chains originate from one sample sequenced in a study of T cell clonotyping in hematopoietic cell transplantation listed by TCRdb under 2021. Receptor libraries were prepared by the immunoSEQ multiplex PCR assay. This is the immuneACCESS table as TCRdb keeps it, with only in-frame sequences that have V and J called. A part of the clones is gone; compared with another copy, unresolved V genes explain less than half, and the rest is unexplained. In all, the sample holds more than 10,000 clones, and roughly 80% of those were seen once. The ten largest clones represent 5.8% of the sample. Read against the paper, the sample's time point label means: 100 days after allo-HCT. Source: PBMCs, taken 100 days after allogeneic stem cell transplant. Receptors were obtained from a female patient between 40 and 50 years old who had an allogeneic stem cell transplant from a related donor, so T cells may come from the graft donor. Some clones in this sample may be carry-over from other donors' samples.

This sequence joins TRBV11-2 and TRBJ1-1; the match to TRBD1 covers 8 bases. The CDR3 covers 14 residues. Germline-derived CDR1 and CDR2 are SGHAT and FQNNGV. V was clipped by 5 bases and J by 4 bases; unmatched bases: 6. The chain's CDR3 is CASSHRGWGTEAFF. The CDR3 coding sequence is TGTGCCAGCAGCCACAGGGGGTGGGGCACTGAAGCTTTCTTT.

The gene calls are TRBV29-1 and TRBJ1-1, with a tentative D call TRBD1 (6 bases). This CDR3 has 18 amino acids. Germline V lookup: CDR1 SQVTM, CDR2 ANQGSEA. The V gene lost 3 bases and the J gene lost 2 bases, with 25 bases spanning the gap. CDR3 protein: CSVEGLSGAAGPNTEAFF. The CDR3 DNA is TGCAGCGTTGAGGGGCTCTCAGGGGCCGCCGGACCCAACACTGAAGCTTTCTTT.